The 25 T cell receptor beta chains listed next were all sequenced from one sample in a study of T cell responses to AZD1222 COVID-19 vaccine (dated by TCRdb to the early 2020s). The library was produced with the immunoSEQ multiplex PCR assay. The immuneACCESS repertoire file appears here via TCRdb, limited to in-frame rearrangements. These files lack a portion of the clones; in checked studies, under half of the deficit traces to unresolved V genes, and the cause of the others is not known. The sample table lists 75,000 to 100,000 clones, approximately 92% of them with a count of one. The biggest ten clones account for more than 9.5% of the sample. The time point tag for this specimen amounts to: baseline before first vaccination. The sample in question was peripheral blood, obtained on day 0 of AZD1222 vaccination. The receptors stem from an adult in good health.

The chain has TRBV19 and TRBJ1-4, with D possibly being TRBD1 (6 bases). Trimming took 5 bases from V and 8 from J, leaving 15 bases between them. The CDR3 is made up of 14 amino acids. Germline-derived CDR1 and CDR2 are LNHDA and SQIVND (reference sequence). CDR3 DNA sequence: TGTGCCAGTAGTGTTGGACAGCCCGTAGAAAAACTGTTTTTT. Translation gives CASSVGQPVEKLFF.

The chain is built from TRBV30 and TRBJ2-1; 8 nucleotides agree with TRBD2. The V gene's germline CDR1 is GTSNPN and CDR2 SVGIG (reference sequence). The CDR3 loop spans 16 amino acids. V gave up 0 bases and J gave up 6 bases; unmatched junction bases: 10. The CDR3 here is CAWSVPGLGFGNEQFF. The DNA for the CDR3 is TGTGCCTGGAGTGTACCGGGACTAGGCTTCGGCAATGAGCAGTTCTTC.

The chain recombines TRBV7-9 with TRBJ1-5; D call uncertain. Germline-derived CDR1 and CDR2 are SEHNR and FQNEAQ (reference sequence). The CDR3 has 15 residues. Trimming took off 4 bases at V and 7 bases at J, with 17 bases between the two ends. CDR3 nucleotides: TGTGCCAGCAGCTCGTTTCTCGAGGGCCACCAGCCCCAGCATTTT. It codes for CASSSFLEGHQPQHF.

The V call is TRBV28, the J call TRBJ2-3, with 7 bases aligning to TRBD1. V gave up 5 bases and J gave up 1 base; unmatched junction bases: 3. Germline V gene data show CDR1 as MDHEN and CDR2 as SYDVKM. The CDR3 is made up of 14 amino acids. The CDR3 loop reads CASSRDSGTDTQYF. The CDR3 nucleotides read TGTGCCAGCAGTAGGGACAGCGGCACAGATACGCAGTATTTT.

The CDR3, as DNA: TGCGCCAGCAGCCCGACTGCCGGGCGTCGAGGGGTTGGCTACACCTTC. It specifies CASSPTAGRRGVGYTF. The V call is TRBV4-1, the J call TRBJ1-2, with D tentatively TRBD1 (5 bases). The CDR3 extends over 16 amino acids. The V gene's germline CDR1 is MGHRA and CDR2 YSYEKL. Trimming removed 4 bases at V and 7 bases at J, with 22 bases between.

The genes are TRBV7-2 and TRBJ1-2; no clear D gene. The CDR3 runs to 13 residues. Trimming pared 6 bases from V and 3 bases from J, leaving 11 bases between. CDR1 and CDR2 from the germline V gene are SGHTA and FQGNSA. The CDR3 sequence: CASSSDQDYGYTF. CDR3 DNA sequence: TGTGCCAGCAGTTCAGACCAGGACTATGGCTACACCTTC.

The V and J genes are TRBV27 and TRBJ2-7; 7 nucleotides align to TRBD1. The CDR3 covers 14 residues. In germline, CDR1 is MNHEY, CDR2 SMNVEV (reference sequence). Trimming removed 3 bases from V and 5 bases from J; junction bases left unmatched: 7. The CDR3 loop is CASSFRGGVHEQYF. CDR3 DNA sequence: TGTGCCAGCAGTTTTCGAGGGGGCGTCCACGAGCAGTACTTC.

This clone came up once. J is TRBJ2-7 and V is TRBV28; D may be TRBD1 (5 bases). The CDR3 contains 15 residues. Germline V gene sequence: CDR1 MDHEN, CDR2 SYDVKM. The V and J ends lost 5 bases and 6 bases respectively, with 20 bases between them. CDR3 residues: CASSGWGRVGSEQYF. CDR3 in DNA: TGTGCCAGCAGTGGGTGGGGCAGGGTTGGAAGCGAGCAGTACTTC.

The chain couples TRBV7-9 to TRBJ1-5; D gene unclear. This CDR3 has 14 residues. Looked up from germline, CDR1 is SEHNR and CDR2 is FQNEAQ (reference sequence). Trimming pared 1 base from V and 6 bases from J, leaving 10 bases between. The CDR3 here is CASSLGVGSQPQHF. CDR3 DNA sequence: TGTGCCAGCAGCTTAGGCGTCGGGTCTCAGCCCCAGCATTTT.

V usage is TRBV18 and J usage is TRBJ2-7; 9 positions agree with TRBD1. Unmatched junction bases numbered 3, after V lost 3 bases and J lost 3 bases. This CDR3 is built from 14 residues. Per the germline V gene, CDR1 is KGHSH and CDR2 is LQKENI. The chain's CDR3 is CASSPGTGNYEQYF. CDR3 nucleotide sequence: TGTGCCAGCTCACCCGGGACAGGGAACTACGAGCAGTACTTC.

V usage is TRBV30 and J usage is TRBJ2-7, with D uncertain. Deletions cut 3 bases from V and 1 base from J, with 4 bases between. The V gene's germline CDR1 is GTSNPN and CDR2 SVGIG (reference sequence). This CDR3 is 11 amino acids long. The CDR3 spells CAWSGSYEQYF. The CDR3 DNA reads as TGTGCCTGGAGCGGTTCCTACGAGCAGTACTTC.

The chain uses TRBV6-2 or TRBV6-3 and TRBJ1-1; D unresolved. V was pared by 5 bases and J by 1 base, with 5 bases between. The germline V gene encodes CDR1 MNHEY and CDR2 SVGEGT. The CDR3 totals 12 residues. Written as DNA, the CDR3 is TGTGCCAGCAGTCCGCCGAACACTGAAGCTTTCTTT. This codes for CASSPPNTEAFF.

This clone was detected ten times or more. This chain uses TRBV10-2 with TRBJ2-1; TRBD2 agrees at 8 bases. The germline V gene has CDR1 WSHSY and CDR2 SAAADI. V shed 0 bases, J shed 6 bases, and the junction held 7 bases outside the gene matches. This CDR3 has 16 amino acids. CDR3 amino acids: CASSESGTGGGNEQFF. In DNA form, the CDR3 reads TGCGCCAGCAGTGAGTCTGGGACGGGGGGGGGCAATGAGCAGTTCTTC.

This sequence joins TRBV7-9 and TRBJ1-4; D is perhaps TRBD1 (6 bases). The V end lost 6 bases, the J end lost 4 bases, and 15 bases lay between the germline ends. Germline V gene lookup returns CDR1 SEHNR and CDR2 FQNEAQ (reference sequence). This CDR3 is built from 15 residues. The CDR3, as DNA: TGTGCCAGCAGGGGCCCGGGACATGGTAATGAAAAACTGTTTTTT. It encodes CASRGPGHGNEKLFF. Complete variable domain (other parts from reference TRBV7-9 and TRBJ1-4): DTGVSQNPRHKITKRGQNVTFRCDPISEHNRLYWYRQTLGQGPEFLTYFQNEAQLEKSRLLSDRFSAERPKGSFSTLEIQRTEQGDSAMYLCASRGPGHGNEKLFFGSGTQLSVL.

V gene TRBV10-3 combines with J gene TRBJ2-7; D unresolved. The V and J ends lost 5 bases and 3 bases respectively, with 5 bases between them. Looked up from germline, CDR1 is ENHRY and CDR2 is SYGVKD. The CDR3 is 11 amino acids. CDR3 in DNA: TGTGCCATCAGTTATAACTACGAGCAGTACTTC. It codes for CAISYNYEQYF.

The V and J genes are TRBV7-2 and TRBJ2-7; TRBD2 matches 11 bases. CDR3 length: 16 amino acids. In germline, CDR1 is SGHTA, CDR2 FQGNSA. V was pared by 2 bases and J by 3 bases, with 6 bases of the junction left unmatched. The CDR3 sequence is CASSLTTSGNNYEQYF. DNA for the CDR3: TGTGCCAGCAGCTTAACGACTAGCGGGAACAACTACGAGCAGTACTTC.

The chain has TRBV6-2 or TRBV6-3 and TRBJ1-5; 10 bases are a match to TRBD1. V shed 4 bases, J shed 1 base, and the junction held 13 bases outside the gene matches. The CDR3 sequence is 19 residues long. Germline CDR1 MNHEY, CDR2 SVGEGT. The CDR3 region is CASSFSPRDRGMSNQPQHF. In DNA form, the CDR3 reads TGTGCCAGCAGTTTTAGCCCCCGGGACAGGGGAATGAGCAATCAGCCCCAGCATTTT.

The CDR3 sequence is CASSGVGAYNQPQHF. DNA of the CDR3: TGTGCCAGCAGTGGAGTGGGGGCCTACAATCAGCCCCAGCATTTT. This chain uses TRBV25-1 with TRBJ1-5; D perhaps matches TRBD1 (6 bases). The V and J ends lost 4 bases and 3 bases respectively, with 13 bases between them. The CDR3 spans 15 residues. The germline V gene encodes CDR1 MGHDK and CDR2 SYGVNS.

The chain employs TRBV30 and TRBJ2-7; tentative D call: TRBD1 (6 bases). The CDR3 runs 19 residues. The V gene's germline CDR1 is GTSNPN and CDR2 SVGIG (reference sequence). Trimming removed 3 bases from V and 6 bases from J, with 33 bases in between. CDR3 in DNA: TGTGCCTGGAGGGGGGCCCCGGACAGTTGGGGATTTGGGGTCGGCGAGCAGTACTTC. It codes for CAWRGAPDSWGFGVGEQYF.

This sequence joins TRBV19 and TRBJ2-4, with 7 bases lining up with TRBD1. This CDR3 contains 16 residues. Trimming took 5 bases from V and 6 from J; bases not matched to a gene: 13. The germline V gene encodes CDR1 LNHDA and CDR2 SQIVND (reference sequence). The CDR3 loop reads CASSLSPRQGSNIQYF. For the CDR3, the DNA is TGTGCCAGTAGTCTAAGCCCCCGACAGGGATCAAACATTCAGTACTTC. The complete variable domain, with remaining parts taken from reference TRBV19 and TRBJ2-4, reads DGGITQSPKYLFRKEGQNVTLSCEQNLNHDAMYWYRQDPGQGLRLIYYSQIVNDFQKGDIAEGYSVSREKKESFPLTVTSAQKNPTAFYLCASSLSPRQGSNIQYFGAGTRLSVL.

The chain carries TRBV3-1 (or the pseudogene TRBV3-2) and TRBJ1-1; no firm D call. The ends were cut back, 1 base at V and 2 bases at J, with 8 bases in the middle. There are 14 residues in the CDR3. CDR1 and CDR2 from the germline V gene are LGHDT and YNNKEL (reference sequence). In DNA, the CDR3 is TGTGCCAGCAGCCAAGGTCCGGGTAACACTGAAGCTTTCTTT. It encodes CASSQGPGNTEAFF.

The chain uses TRBV6-5 and TRBJ2-7; D ambiguous. Trimming took off 0 bases at V and 2 bases at J, with 8 bases between the two ends. The CDR3 length is 14 residues. The V gene's germline CDR1 is MNHEY and CDR2 SVGAGI. This CDR3 is CASSYSSPAYEQYF. For the CDR3, the DNA is TGTGCCAGCAGTTACTCATCGCCAGCCTACGAGCAGTACTTC.

The J gene is TRBJ1-5, the V gene TRBV19; no firm D call. Germline assignment: CDR1 LNHDA and CDR2 SQIVND (reference sequence). Trimming cost V 5 bases and J 6 bases, with 17 bases left between them. The CDR3 contains 15 residues. CDR3 protein: CASSFQEGISQPQHF. In nucleotides, the CDR3 is TGTGCCAGTAGTTTTCAGGAAGGAATAAGTCAGCCCCAGCATTTT.

V usage is TRBV4-2 and J usage is TRBJ2-1; D is perhaps TRBD2 (6 bases). The V end was cut by 5 bases, the J end by 4 bases, with 12 bases between. Germline lookup yields CDR1 LGHNA and CDR2 YNFKEQ. The CDR3 extends over 14 amino acids. CDR3 amino acids: CASSSGLFYNEQFF. The DNA for the CDR3 is TGTGCCAGCAGCTCCGGACTATTTTACAATGAGCAGTTCTTC.

This chain links TRBV7-8 with TRBJ2-7; 9 nucleotides match TRBD2. The CDR3 has 17 residues. The germline gives CDR1 SGHVS, CDR2 FQNEAQ. Trimming cost V 6 bases and J 4 bases; bases outside gene matches: 16. Here the CDR3 DNA reads TGTGCCAGCAGTCCCGGGACTAGCAGCGGGTACGAATACGAGCAGTACTTC. The encoded protein is CASSPGTSSGYEYEQYF. Complete variable domain (other parts from reference TRBV7-8 and TRBJ2-7): GAGVSQSPRYKVAKRGQDVALRCDPISGHVSLFWYQQALGQGPEFLTYFQNEAQLDKSGLPSDRFFAERPEGSVSTLKIQRTQQEDSAVYLCASSPGTSSGYEYEQYFGPGTRLTVT.